Presented here are 10 T cell receptor beta chains from one specimen sequenced in a study of shared clonotypes between healthy human individuals. TCRdb keeps only in-frame clones here, not all; method: immunoSEQ multiplex PCR. In the table there are roughly 2,500,000 clones, more than 85% of which are singletons. Material for sequencing was naive CD4+ T cells from PBMCs. Subset defined: CD45RA+ positively selected. These receptors were collected from a man aged 18 to 35 in good health. Some clones in this sample may be carry-over from other donors' samples.

V gene TRBV9 combines with J gene TRBJ2-7; 10 positions agree with TRBD1. V dropped 4 bases and J dropped 4; count of bases not matched to a gene: 11. The CDR3 loop spans 16 amino acids. CDR1 and CDR2 from the germline V gene are SGDLS and YYNGEE. CDR3 residues: CASSNTPGQGRYEQYF. CDR3 bases: TGTGCCAGCAGCAACACACCGGGACAGGGGCGGTACGAGCAGTACTTC.

The chain links TRBV28 to TRBJ1-5; tentatively, D is TRBD1 (6 bases). The germline V gene encodes CDR1 MDHEN and CDR2 SYDVKM. V was clipped by 6 bases and J by 6 bases, with 18 bases between them. The CDR3 has 15 residues. CDR3 DNA: TGTGCCAGCAGATCCACGGGGGCCGTTACTCAGCCCCAGCATTTT. Encoded protein: CASRSTGAVTQPQHF.

This clone was seen only once. The chain is built from TRBV27 and TRBJ2-3, with D possibly being TRBD1 (5 bases). The CDR3 contains 16 residues. The germline V gene has CDR1 MNHEY and CDR2 SMNVEV (reference sequence). The V gene lost 6 bases and the J gene lost 2 bases, with 18 bases spanning the gap. CDR3 amino acids: CASRRYRPLNTDTQYF. For the CDR3, the DNA is TGTGCCAGCAGACGTTACAGGCCTCTGAACACAGATACGCAGTATTTT.

Concerning this clone: Other DNA sequences in the sample encode the same CDR3. The chain joins TRBV12-5 to TRBJ1-5; the D is unclear. V was pared by 1 base and J by 4 bases, with 2 bases between. CDR3 length equals 12 residues. Germline V lookup: CDR1 LGHNT, CDR2 FRNRAP. CDR3 coding DNA: TGTGCTAGTGGTTTGGGAAATCAGCCCCAGCATTTT. Translated: CASGLGNQPQHF.

About this clone itself: This CDR3 is also generated by other DNA sequences in the sample. The rearrangement uses TRBV28 and TRBJ1-2; TRBD1 might be the D (5 bases). Trimming took off 0 bases at V and 0 bases at J, with 5 bases between the two ends. Germline V gene lookup returns CDR1 MDHEN and CDR2 SYDVKM. The CDR3 is 14 residues long. The CDR3 region is CASSLWGPNYGYTF. DNA for the CDR3: TGTGCCAGCAGTTTATGGGGACCTAACTATGGCTACACCTTC.

The rearrangement uses TRBV29-1 and TRBJ2-3; D call uncertain. CDR3 length: 12 amino acids. In germline, CDR1 is SQVTM, CDR2 ANQGSEA. V shed 7 bases and J shed 2 bases, with 10 bases lying between them. The CDR3 nucleotides are TGCAGCGCCAACCCCCCCACAGATACGCAGTATTTT. Amino acid sequence: CSANPPTDTQYF.

The chain recombines TRBV6-5 with TRBJ2-7; D is possibly TRBD1 (6 bases). CDR3 size: 15 residues. V lost 6 bases and J lost 2, with 17 bases in between. Germline CDR1 and CDR2: MNHEY and SVGAGI. DNA for the CDR3: TGTGCCAGCAGCCGTCGGGACAAGGGTCCCTACGAGCAGTACTTC. Its translation: CASSRRDKGPYEQYF.

The V call is TRBV5-1, the J call TRBJ2-1; 10 bases agree with TRBD1. V lost 3 bases, J lost 3 bases, and 12 bases stayed unmatched. Germline V gene data show CDR1 as SGHRS and CDR2 as YFSETQ. The CDR3 is made up of 18 amino acids. The CDR3 is CASSSLGSGTGDYNEQFF. As DNA, the CDR3 is TGCGCCAGCAGCTCCCTCGGCTCCGGGACAGGGGACTACAATGAGCAGTTCTTC.

V gene TRBV10-3 combines with J gene TRBJ1-2; D not resolved. Germline-derived CDR1 and CDR2 are ENHRY and SYGVKD. V was trimmed by 6 bases and J by 3 bases, leaving 14 bases between them. The CDR3 loop spans 14 amino acids. CDR3 DNA: TGTGCCATCAGGGATATGACAATTGACTATGGCTACACCTTC. The encoded protein is CAIRDMTIDYGYTF.

The V and J genes are TRBV9 and TRBJ1-2; no reliable D call. Germline V gene data show CDR1 as SGDLS and CDR2 as YYNGEE. The V end was cut by 0 bases, the J end by 8 bases, with 14 bases between. This CDR3 region has 14 residues. CDR3 region: CASSVASSSRGYTF. CDR3 nucleotides: TGTGCCAGCAGCGTAGCTTCATCCTCGCGCGGCTACACCTTC.